This T cell receptor beta chain stems from a study of cytomegalovirus exposure and HLA in healthy donors. Study background: In an early release, HLA-typed donors contributed tens of millions of unique TCR sequences. Study-level findings and limits: In a later analysis, TCR association rates varied by HLA locus: DRB1 most, HLA-C fewest.

Primers included in the PCR were 60 Vbeta and 13 Jbeta primers. Using immunoSEQ multiplex PCR, the repertoire was profiled, and TCRdb retains in-frame clones only, with some absent. The data hold around 100,000 clones, with about 77% observed a single time. V dropped 0 bases and J dropped 2 bases, with 14 bases sitting between them. Germline values: CDR1 SGDLS, CDR2 YYNGEE. This CDR3 is built from 16 residues. Notes on this clone: Its antigen remains unidentified.

Sample: PBMCs. The origin of this receptor is a woman aged 18-29 years in good health and CMV-seropositive. The J gene is TRBJ2-5, the V gene TRBV9; D is possibly TRBD2 (6 bases). In DNA, the CDR3 is TGTGCCAGCAGCGTAGAGCGGGCTGGGGTACAAGAGACCCAGTACTTC. Translating it yields CASSVERAGVQETQYF.